The 8 T cell receptor beta chains below were found in one sample sequenced in a study of Graves' ophthalmopathy and Graves' hyperthyroidism. RNA transcripts yielded amplified TCR beta CDR3 regions. The authors performed first-round RT-PCR with HTBI primers and then a second-round multiplex PCR. TCRdb used MiXCR to reprocess the multiplex PCR reads, holding one entry per CDR3 protein. Among 600,000 to 950,000 distinct CDR3 sequences listed, approximately 40% were seen once. Sample: peripheral blood. These receptors were taken from an adult man with Graves' ophthalmopathy.

In regard to this clonotype: One end of the junction varies from germline; a read error may be responsible. The genes are TRBV20-1 and TRBJ1-4; no definite D call. Germline V CDR1 and CDR2: DFQATT, SNEGSKA (reference sequence). This CDR3 is 13 amino acids long. CDR3 loop: CSASGPSAEKLLF. Here the CDR3 DNA reads TGCAGTGCTAGCGGACCGTCGGCTGAGAAACTGCTTTTT.

The gene calls are TRBV7-2 and TRBJ1-2; 7 bases are a match to TRBD1. Unmatched junction bases numbered 7, after V lost 6 bases and J lost 0 bases. This CDR3 region has 15 residues. Germline V gene data show CDR1 as SGHTA and CDR2 as FQGNSA. The DNA for the CDR3 is TGTGCCAGCAGGGAAGGGACAGCTGCTAACTATGGCTACACCTTC. Protein sequence: CASREGTAANYGYTF.

This clonotype was observed at least ten times. The genes are TRBV29-1 and TRBJ1-5, with D tentatively TRBD1 (6 bases). Trimming took 4 bases from V and 2 from J, leaving 9 bases between them. The CDR3 extends over 13 amino acids. Germline CDR1 is SQVTM and CDR2 is ANQGSEA. CDR3 sequence: CSVADRRNQPQHF. The DNA of the CDR3 is TGCAGCGTTGCAGACAGGCGCAATCAGCCCCAGCATTTT.

The CDR3 DNA is TGTGCCTGGAGATTACGGGACGGCGTTTTCTCTGGGGCCAACGTCCTGACTTTC. It translates to CAWRLRDGVFSGANVLTF. The J gene is TRBJ2-6, the V gene TRBV19, with D perhaps TRBD1 or TRBD2 (5 bases each). The germline V and J ends were trimmed by 11 bases and 0 bases, with 23 bases remaining between them. Per germline, CDR1 LNHDA and CDR2 SQIVND (reference sequence). The CDR3 spans 18 residues.

This clonotype has ten or more counts. The chain couples TRBV7-9 to TRBJ1-2, with 7 nucleotides matching TRBD1. Germline values: CDR1 SEHNR, CDR2 FQNEAQ (reference sequence). The length of the CDR3 is 14 residues. V dropped 6 bases and J dropped 2; count of bases not matched to a gene: 6. CDR3 loop: CASSRTGPNYGYTF. DNA for the CDR3: TGTGCCAGCAGTCGGACAGGACCGAACTATGGCTACACCTTC.

The chain recombines TRBV7-3 with TRBJ2-5; 12 nucleotides line up with TRBD2. The CDR3 is 17 residues long. Germline-derived CDR1 and CDR2 are SGHTA and FQGTGA. The V and J ends lost 5 bases and 1 base, in that order; junction bases with no gene match: 8. The CDR3 region is CASSQWTSGEVQETQYF. DNA of the CDR3: TGTGCCAGCAGCCAGTGGACTAGCGGGGAGGTCCAAGAGACCCAGTACTTC. Full variable domain (rest looked up from reference TRBV7-3 and TRBJ2-5): GAGVSQTPSNKVTEKGKYVELRCDPISGHTALYWYRQSLGQGPEFLIYFQGTGAADDSGLPNDRFFAVRPEGSVSTLKIQRTERGDSAVYLCASSQWTSGEVQETQYFGPGTRLLVL.

The chain couples TRBV4-3 to TRBJ2-5; 12 positions agree with TRBD2. The length of the CDR3 is 19 residues. Germline V CDR1 and CDR2: LGHNA, YSLEER. Trimming removed 1 base from V and 5 bases from J; junction bases left unmatched: 14. Here the CDR3 reads CASSQVARRLAGEEETQYF. For the CDR3, the DNA is TGCGCCAGCAGCCAAGTCGCACGGAGACTAGCGGGAGAGGAGGAGACCCAGTACTTC.

A few counts support this clonotype. The rearrangement joins TRBV20-1 to TRBJ2-7; maybe TRBD1 (6 bases). V lost 2 bases to trimming and J lost 4 bases, with 18 bases between them. The V gene's germline CDR1 is DFQATT and CDR2 SNEGSKA (reference sequence). The CDR3 runs to 15 residues. For the CDR3, the DNA is TGCAGTGCTAGACCAAATACAGGGTTTTGGTACGAGCAGTACTTC. It encodes CSARPNTGFWYEQYF.